This TCR beta chain stems from a study of T cells after yellow fever vaccination (dated by TCRdb to between 2019 and 2020). About the full investigation: The SMART-Seq v4 Ultra Low Input RNA kit was used to prepare libraries from fractions with low cell numbers. Two healthy male donors made up the cohort, one aged 18 to 30 years and the other aged 30 to 40 years. To follow T-cell clones before and after primary and booster YFV17D yellow fever vaccination, bulk TCR alpha and beta repertoires were sequenced over time. Blood samples were taken at several timepoints before and after primary and secondary immunization, and bulk PBMC replicates and cell subsets were isolated. What the work shows at the level of the full study, not this receptor alone: Because only a couple of donors were included in the study, the extent to which the findings can be generalized is limited. Because abundant contaminating clonotypes from the bulk population could be contained in FACS-sorted repertoires, computational filtering was required. A small fraction of clonotypes appeared in both the CD4 and CD8 compartments, likely as a result of convergent recombination. Compared with the primary T-cell response, the secondary T-cell response was faster but weaker, reaching its peak on day 5 rather than on day 15. After the booster, most of the clones that had expanded following primary vaccination were detected again (roughly 96% of CD4 and 80% to 90% of CD8), which suggests that memory was broadly maintained.

Synthesis of TCR cDNA relied on 5'RACE template switching, a step that introduced a universal primer site along with unique molecular identifiers. Priming of cDNA synthesis was performed from both the TCR alpha and TCR beta constant segments. Libraries were amplified in two PCR steps, with sample barcodes and sequencing adapters added in the second step. Sequencing of libraries was performed on Illumina HiSeq 2500 (2x100 bp) or NovaSeq (2x150 bp). The study's processing was this. MIGEC handled demultiplexing of reads and collapsing into UMI consensus sequences, while MiXCR performed V(D)J alignment. Vaccine-responding clonotypes were defined with edgeR using replicate PBMC samples, requiring FDR below 0.01 and a log2 fold change above 5 up to day 15. Bulk clonotypes were assigned CD4 or CD8 identity according to which sequenced CD4 or CD8 repertoire held them at higher abundance. A clonotype counted as NS4B-specific if enriched at least 10-fold in dextramer-positive versus dextramer-negative fractions, with CD4-biased clonotypes left out. TCRdb cleaned the public reads at Q25 with fastp, built clones with MiXCR and kept in-frame beta chains. Entries that share a CDR3 protein sequence are merged under the most common genes and DNA. These V and J calls rely on TCRdb rather than the paper's analysis. The sample records 45,000 to 65,000 distinct CDR3 sequences, 6.5% to 8.5% of which are singletons. The ten top clones hold 20% to 30% of the sample.

This clonotype was counted ten times or more. No base quality values were provided; no much bigger clone lies one nucleotide off. From its cysteine to its phenylalanine, the CDR3 spans 13 amino acids. Only CDR3 DNA remains: 39 bases, in frame from the first base. The junction carries 5 bases between V and J, which are trimmed by 2 bases and 3 bases respectively. CDR1 SGHVS and CDR2 FNYEAQ were looked up in the germline V gene. The treatment or condition label here, explained by the study, means: live attenuated yellow fever vaccine strain. PBMCs were isolated from peripheral blood using a standard Ficoll-Paque protocol. Epitope-specific CD8 T cells were sorted with a dextramer loaded with the yellow fever NS4B epitope peptide, and anti-CD3 and anti-CD8 staining was applied. RNA was extracted with TriZol from bulk PBMCs, CD4 and CD8 fractions, and dextramer-positive and dextramer-negative fractions.

The source is a man between 18 and 29 years old who received the YFV17D yellow fever vaccine. Material: CD8+ T cells not binding an NS4B(214-222) dextramer, sorted from PBMCs, obtained about 41 days after the first yellow fever vaccination. In light of the paper, this sample's cell subset or site label describes: NS4B epitope dextramer-negative CD8 T cells. Recombination connected TRBV7-6 to TRBJ2-1; too little of a D gene remains to name it. The bases read TGTGCCAGCAGCTTACGAGGCTACAATGAGCAGTTCTTC. Protein translation: CASSLRGYNEQFF.